This TCR beta chain is from a study of blood T cell repertoires in COVID-19. The overall study: From the United States, Italy and Spain came samples of acute and convalescent COVID-19. Sources were T cells, B-cell-depleted T cells, or PBMCs; the material itself was cDNA or gDNA.

Germline V gene sequence: CDR1 SNHLY, CDR2 FYNNEI. The germline V and J ends were trimmed by 6 bases and 0 bases, with 11 bases remaining between them. The CDR3 is 15 residues long. In the original processing: Nucleated cell counts were estimated from reference gene primer amplification. Using immunoSEQ multiplex PCR, the repertoire was profiled, and TCRdb retains in-frame clones only, with some absent. V and J calls and clone size come straight from that table; D and trimming were deduced from the DNA. The sample yields 150,000 to 200,000 clones, 60% to 80% seen once. Sequencing used peripheral blood. The source is a woman in her 70s with acute or convalescent COVID-19. The genes are TRBV2 and TRBJ2-2; D perhaps matches TRBD2 (6 bases). The CDR3 region is CASSFGGANTGELFF. The CDR3 nucleotides are TGTGCCAGCAGCTTTGGAGGGGCGAACACCGGGGAGCTGTTTTTT. Full variable domain (rest looked up from reference TRBV2 and TRBJ2-2): EPEVTQTPSHQVTQMGQEVILRCVPISNHLYFYWYRQILGQKVEFLVSFYNNEISEKSEIFDDQFSVERPDGSNFTLKIRSTKLEDSAMYFCASSFGGANTGELFFGEGSRLTVL.